The 19 T cell receptor beta chains in this list originate from one sample, sequenced in a study of blood T cells in healthy people across ages (dated by TCRdb to the mid-2010s). The method was 5' RACE. TCRdb shows the sequencer as Illumina HiSeq 2500. A second PCR of about 6 to 11 cycles was run with a J-beta primer mix and a sample-barcoded 5' primer. TCRdb passed the public sequencing reads through fastp at Q25 and MiXCR, retaining productive beta sequences. Here each entry gathers all rows of one CDR3 protein and keeps the most common genes and DNA. The sample data list about 580,000 distinct CDR3 sequences, and around 48% of these were observed just once. Together, the top ten hold around 25% of the sample. The sequenced material came from blood. These receptors were collected from an older man in good health.

This clonotype was seen ten or more times. V usage is TRBV6-6 and J usage is TRBJ2-7; D is possibly TRBD1 or TRBD2 (5 bases each). CDR1 is MNHNY, CDR2 SVGAGI, per germline (reference sequence). This CDR3 has 15 amino acids. The V end lost 2 bases, the J end lost 5 bases, and 16 bases lay between the germline ends. The CDR3 loop is CASSYRVEGPHEQYF. CDR3 DNA sequence: TGTGCCAGCAGTTACCGGGTTGAGGGGCCCCACGAGCAGTACTTC.

The V gene is TRBV6-6, the J gene TRBJ2-2; D ambiguous. This CDR3 comprises 12 residues. Trimming took 0 bases from V and 9 from J, leaving 5 bases between them. From germline, CDR1 is MNHNY and CDR2 SVGAGI (reference sequence). The CDR3 coding sequence is TGTGCCAGCAGTTACTCGACATGGGAGCTGTTTTTT. Translated, it gives CASSYSTWELFF.

The rearrangement uses TRBV10-3 and TRBJ2-5; D is unresolved. CDR3 length equals 13 residues. V lost 7 bases to trimming and J lost 3 bases, with 12 bases between them. The germline V gene encodes CDR1 ENHRY and CDR2 SYGVKD. The CDR3 coding sequence is TGTGCCATCATGGGCAGTGCGGAAGAGACCCAGTACTTC. Amino acid sequence: CAIMGSAEETQYF.

This chain's CDR3 is CASSPAPVDMRTTRPLHF. CDR3 nucleotides: TGTGCCAGCAGCCCGGCCCCCGTAGATATGCGGACAACCCGACCCCTCCACTTT. The chain has TRBV9 and TRBJ1-6; a weak D match, TRBD1 (5 bases). The CDR3 is 18 amino acids. Trimming took 4 bases from V and 12 from J, leaving 29 bases between them. The germline CDR1 and CDR2 sequences are SGDLS and YYNGEE. Filled out from reference TRBV9 and TRBJ1-6, the complete variable domain reads DSGVTQTPKHLITATGQRVTLRCSPRSGDLSVYWYQQSLDQGLQFLIQYYNGEERAKGNILERFSAQQFPDLHSELNLSSLELGDSALYFCASSPAPVDMRTTRPLHFGNGTRLTVT.

The chain carries TRBV12-5 and TRBJ2-1; D not resolved. The J call may be in error: the DNA end matches TRBJ2-7 better. The CDR3 is 11 amino acids. CDR1 LGHNT and CDR2 FRNRAP come from the germline V gene. The CDR3 region has the DNA TGTGCTACATCGGTCTCCTACGAGCAGTACTTC. Amino acids: CATSVSYEQYF.

The chain has TRBV7-9 and TRBJ2-7, with D possibly being TRBD1 or TRBD2 (5 bases each). V lost 4 bases, J lost 5 bases, and 12 bases lay in between. The CDR3 extends over 13 amino acids. In germline, CDR1 is SEHNR, CDR2 FQNEAQ (reference sequence). For the CDR3, the DNA is TGTGCCAGCAGCTCCCGCAGGGACCACGAGCAGTACTTC. Protein: CASSSRRDHEQYF.

The sample holds a few counts of this clonotype. The gene calls are TRBV7-2 and TRBJ1-1; D gene ambiguous. Germline CDR1 reads SGHTA; CDR2 reads FQGNSA. The CDR3 contains 12 residues. Trimming took 5 bases from V and 11 from J, leaving 15 bases between them. CDR3 region: CASSVGLTVAFF. CDR3 DNA: TGTGCCAGCAGCGTAGGGCTTACGGTTGCTTTCTTT.

CDR3 sequence reads: CASSRGLLDTQYF. The CDR3 DNA follows: TGCGCCAGCAGCCGGGGACTTTTGGATACGCAGTATTTT. This chain connects TRBV4-3 to TRBJ2-3; possibly TRBD2 for D (6 bases). CDR1 is LGHNA, CDR2 YSLEER, per germline. The CDR3 totals 13 residues. Between the trimmed V and J ends, which lost 4 bases and 6 bases, there was a span of 11 bases.

The genes are TRBV14 and TRBJ2-5, with D perhaps matching TRBD2 (7 bases). The CDR3 has 17 amino acids. V was trimmed by 0 bases and J by 1 base, leaving 15 bases between them. Germline V gene lookup returns CDR1 SGHDN and CDR2 FVKESK. The CDR3, as DNA: TGTGCCAGCAGCCAAGAAAGAAATCGGGGGGCCCAAGAGACCCAGTACTTC. It encodes CASSQERNRGAQETQYF.

The chain combines TRBV12-3 or TRBV12-4 with TRBJ1-3, with 8 positions matching TRBD1. The CDR3 consists of 15 residues. The V segment lost 8 bases and the J segment 2 bases; nucleotides outside the gene matches: 8. Here the CDR3 reads CASHRQGSPGNTIYF. CDR3 bases: TGTGCCAGCCACCGACAGGGGAGCCCTGGAAACACCATATATTTT.

This chain uses TRBV6-6 with TRBJ2-7; no reliable D call. Germline V CDR1 and CDR2: MNHNY, SVGAGI (reference sequence). Trimming cost V 5 bases and J 6 bases, with 20 bases left between them. This CDR3 has 15 residues. The CDR3 reads CASSRILTSFGEQYF. In nucleotides, the CDR3 is TGTGCCAGCAGTCGTATACTTACCTCTTTCGGCGAGCAGTACTTC.

CDR3 bases: TGCAGCGTAACGAAAGGACTCAACACAGATACGCAGTATTTT. Its translation: CSVTKGLNTDTQYF. The rearrangement uses TRBV29-1 and TRBJ2-3, with a weak D call TRBD2 (5 bases). This CDR3 region has 14 residues. Germline CDR1 is SQVTM and CDR2 is ANQGSEA. Trimming pared 6 bases from V and 2 bases from J, leaving 15 bases between.

The V and J genes are TRBV9 and TRBJ1-1, with D possibly being TRBD1 (6 bases). Germline assignment: CDR1 SGDLS and CDR2 YYNGEE. The CDR3 sequence is 15 residues long. Trimming took 4 bases from V and 1 from J, leaving 14 bases between them. This CDR3 is CASSPRGGGNTEAFF. CDR3 nucleotides: TGTGCCAGCAGCCCTAGGGGAGGGGGGAACACTGAAGCTTTCTTT.

This clonotype was counted ten times or more. V is TRBV5-1 and J is TRBJ2-7, with a tentative D call TRBD2 (6 bases). CDR3 length equals 15 residues. V was clipped by 2 bases and J by 2 bases, with 14 bases between them. Per germline, CDR1 SGHRS and CDR2 YFSETQ. The CDR3 reads CASSFSAERAYEQYF. The CDR3 DNA reads TGCGCCAGCAGCTTCTCGGCCGAGCGGGCCTACGAGCAGTACTTC.

Ten or more counts support this clonotype. The chain uses TRBV6-5 and TRBJ2-7; D remains ambiguous. The germline V and J ends were trimmed by 7 bases and 1 base, with 11 bases remaining between them. Germline V gives CDR1 MNHEY, CDR2 SVGAGI. This CDR3 has 13 residues. CDR3 nucleotides: TGTGCCAGCACCTCTACACGGTCCTACGAGCAGTACTTC. Amino acid sequence: CASTSTRSYEQYF.

This clonotype was seen a handful of times. V is TRBV20-1 and J is TRBJ1-1; D unclear. Germline values: CDR1 DFQATT, CDR2 SNEGSKA (reference sequence). The ends were cut back, 3 bases at V and 6 bases at J, with 11 bases in the middle. The CDR3 has 12 amino acids. For the CDR3, the DNA is TGCAGTGCTAGCCCACACGTCCCTGAAGCTTTCTTT. Protein: CSASPHVPEAFF.

This chain connects TRBV7-8 to TRBJ2-4; 9 nucleotides match TRBD2. In germline, CDR1 is SGHVS, CDR2 FQNEAQ. The ends lost 3 bases at V and 13 bases at J; junction bases unmatched: 13. CDR3 size: 15 residues. In nucleotides, the CDR3 is TGTGCCAGCAGCTTGTCAACGACTAGCGGAGGGGAGCAGTACTTC. Translating it yields CASSLSTTSGGEQYF.

V is TRBV4-1 and J is TRBJ1-2; weak D call: TRBD1 (6 bases). The germline CDR1 and CDR2 sequences are MGHRA and YSYEKL. The V end lost 0 bases, the J end lost 3 bases, and 14 bases lay between the germline ends. The CDR3 loop spans 16 amino acids. The CDR3 region is CASSQEDLRGDYGYTF. As DNA, the CDR3 is TGCGCCAGCAGCCAAGAAGACCTTAGGGGGGACTATGGCTACACCTTC.

This clonotype appeared many times. The rearrangement joins TRBV12-3 or TRBV12-4 to TRBJ1-2; tentatively, D is TRBD1 (5 bases). The CDR3 spans 15 residues. V gave up 4 bases and J gave up 7 bases, with 19 bases separating them. CDR3 in amino acids: CASSSPGRDGPGYTF. The CDR3 region has the DNA TGTGCCAGCAGTTCCCCCGGCCGGGACGGACCTGGCTACACCTTC.